This T cell receptor (beta chain) was identified during a study of blood T cell repertoires in COVID-19. Study summary: Samples came from the United States, Italy and Spain, spanning acute and convalescent COVID-19. The analysed material was cDNA or gDNA that came from T cells, B-cell-depleted T cells, or PBMCs.

Authors' data handling: Estimates of nucleated cell counts were drawn from the amplification of reference gene primers. This table comes from immunoSEQ multiplex PCR, and its TCRdb copy is limited to in-frame clones, with some not included. D and trimming come from the DNA, and the V and J calls and clone size come from that table. This repertoire shows around 110,000 clones, 85% found once; its top ten account for approximately 1.5%. Unmatched junction bases numbered 9, after V lost 5 bases and J lost 3 bases. From germline, CDR1 is SGHTA and CDR2 FQGNSA. The CDR3 is 15 residues long. Sequences were obtained from peripheral blood. V and J are TRBV7-2 and TRBJ2-7; TRBD1 aligns across 8 bases. This receptor was taken from a man aged 40-49 years with acute or convalescent COVID-19. This chain's CDR3 is CASSTRTGLNYEQYF. The CDR3, as DNA: TGTGCCAGCAGCACCCGGACAGGGCTTAACTACGAGCAGTACTTC. The whole variable domain, filled in from reference TRBV7-2 and TRBJ2-7, reads GAGVSQSPSNKVTEKGKDVELRCDPISGHTALYWYRQSLGQGLEFLIYFQGNSAPDKSGLPSDRFSAERTGGSVSTLTIQRTQQEDSAVYLCASSTRTGLNYEQYFGPGTRLTVT.